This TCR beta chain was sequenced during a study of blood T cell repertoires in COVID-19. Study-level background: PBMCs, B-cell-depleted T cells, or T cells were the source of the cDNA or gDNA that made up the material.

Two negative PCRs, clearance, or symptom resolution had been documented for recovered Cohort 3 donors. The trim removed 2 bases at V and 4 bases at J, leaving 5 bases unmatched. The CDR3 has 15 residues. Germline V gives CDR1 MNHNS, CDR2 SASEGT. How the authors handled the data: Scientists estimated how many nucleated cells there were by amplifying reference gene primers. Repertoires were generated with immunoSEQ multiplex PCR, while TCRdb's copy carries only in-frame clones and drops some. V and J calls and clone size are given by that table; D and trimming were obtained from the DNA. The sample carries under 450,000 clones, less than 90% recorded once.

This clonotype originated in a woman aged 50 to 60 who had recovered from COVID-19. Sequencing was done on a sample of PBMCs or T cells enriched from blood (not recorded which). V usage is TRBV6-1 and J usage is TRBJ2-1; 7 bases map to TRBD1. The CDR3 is CASSERRTGYNEQFF. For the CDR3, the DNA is TGTGCCAGCAGTGAACGGAGGACAGGATACAATGAGCAGTTCTTC.